The 11 T cell receptor beta chains below were found in one sample sequenced in a study of a mutant IDH1 vaccine in newly diagnosed glioma. Time point noted: week 23, last vaccination. Each dose delivered 300 ug of mutant IDH1 20-mer peptide subcutaneously with imiquimod. These receptors have no identified antigens. Clones were sequenced by immunoSEQ multiplex PCR, and TCRdb holds only the in-frame ones, with some missing. Of about 38,000 clones listed, about four fifths are singletons. The sample here was PBMCs, taken from a glioma patient whose treatment included an IDH1 peptide vaccine. Every receptor here comes from a man aged 40-50 years with glioma.

This clone is deemed medium-sized. The chain recombines TRBV2 with TRBJ2-5; the D gene could be TRBD1 or TRBD2 (5 bases each). This CDR3 is built from 14 residues. Germline assignment: CDR1 SNHLY and CDR2 FYNNEI. The V end was cut by 7 bases, the J end by 7 bases, with 19 bases between. CDR3 DNA: TGTGCCAGCACCACGGGACCGCTAGGGGTGACCCAGTACTTC. Translation: CASTTGPLGVTQYF.

The rearrangement joins TRBV6-1 to TRBJ2-7; D gene uncertain. The length of the CDR3 is 12 residues. Trimming took off 1 base at V and 3 bases at J, with 4 bases between the two ends. In germline, CDR1 is MNHNS, CDR2 SASEGT. Here the CDR3 DNA reads TGTGCCAGCAGTGAAGAGGTCTACGAGCAGTACTTC. Amino acid sequence: CASSEEVYEQYF.

This clone was recorded only once. The chain links TRBV6-5 to TRBJ1-2; D unclear. Germline V gene lookup returns CDR1 MNHEY and CDR2 SVGAGI. V was clipped by 2 bases and J by 4 bases, with 11 bases between them. The CDR3 length is 14 residues. CDR3 nucleotide sequence: TGTGCCAGCAGTTACACCACTCTATCCTATGGCTACACCTTC. This gives the protein CASSYTTLSYGYTF.

CDR3 in DNA: TGTGCCAGTAGTATATCAGGGAGTAGCAATCAGCCCCAGCATTTT. It codes for CASSISGSSNQPQHF. The chain links TRBV19 to TRBJ1-5; the D gene is possibly TRBD1 (5 bases). Germline loops: CDR1 LNHDA, CDR2 SQIVND (reference sequence). The CDR3 extends over 15 amino acids. V was clipped by 2 bases and J by 0 bases, with 8 bases between them.

The chain joins TRBV7-3 to TRBJ2-1, with 10 bases matching TRBD1. CDR3 length: 19 residues. Trimming removed 5 bases from V and 0 bases from J; junction bases left unmatched: 13. The germline V gene has CDR1 SGHTA and CDR2 FQGTGA. CDR3 protein: CASSLIGTGALSSYNEQFF. The CDR3 nucleotides read TGTGCCAGCAGCCTTATTGGGACAGGGGCCTTGAGCTCCTACAATGAGCAGTTCTTC. Variable domain in full (rest from reference TRBV7-3 and TRBJ2-1): GAGVSQTPSNKVTEKGKYVELRCDPISGHTALYWYRQSLGQGPEFLIYFQGTGAADDSGLPNDRFFAVRPEGSVSTLKIQRTERGDSAVYLCASSLIGTGALSSYNEQFFGPGTRLTVL.

V is TRBV6-4 and J is TRBJ2-2; 7 bases are a match to TRBD1. Losses at the gene ends were 6 bases for V and 3 bases for J; bases not matched to a gene: 7. Germline V gives CDR1 MRHNA, CDR2 SNTAGT. There are 15 residues in the CDR3. The CDR3: CASRQGMGDTGELFF. In DNA form, the CDR3 reads TGTGCCAGCAGACAGGGGATGGGTGACACCGGGGAGCTGTTTTTT.

This chain uses TRBV15 with TRBJ1-2; D is perhaps TRBD1 (5 bases). The germline V and J ends were trimmed by 0 bases and 3 bases, with 5 bases remaining between them. The CDR3 covers 13 residues. Germline V gives CDR1 LNHNV, CDR2 YYDKDF (reference sequence). CDR3 region: CATSRETDYGYTF. The CDR3 DNA reads as TGTGCCACCAGCAGAGAGACAGACTATGGCTACACCTTC.

The chain combines TRBV7-2 with TRBJ2-2; D is possibly TRBD1 (6 bases). Germline-derived CDR1 and CDR2 are SGHTA and FQGNSA. V lost 1 base and J 5 bases, leaving 11 bases between the germline ends. This CDR3 has 15 amino acids. The CDR3 protein is CASSLDREMTGELFF. The DNA of the CDR3 is TGTGCCAGCAGCTTAGACAGGGAAATGACCGGGGAGCTGTTTTTT.

The chain employs TRBV7-9 and TRBJ1-3, with TRBD1 matching 9 bases. The junction had 8 bases not matched to a gene; V was cut back by 5 bases and J by 0 bases. Germline CDR1 reads SEHNR; CDR2 reads FQNEAQ (reference sequence). This CDR3 has 17 amino acids. The CDR3 nucleotides read TGTGCCAGCAGCCCACAAGGGGGACAGGGCTCTGGAAACACCATATATTTT. It specifies CASSPQGGQGSGNTIYF.

The chain combines TRBV28 with TRBJ2-5, with 8 bases fitting TRBD1. Trimming cost V 7 bases and J 5 bases; bases outside gene matches: 12. Germline V gene sequence: CDR1 MDHEN, CDR2 SYDVKM. The CDR3 spans 15 residues. The CDR3 nucleotides read TGTGCCAGCAACCAAGGGGACAGGCTGATGGAGACCCAGTACTTC. The encoded protein is CASNQGDRLMETQYF.

CDR3 residues: CASSGGAYEQYF. The CDR3 bases are TGCGCCAGCAGCGGGGGGGCCTACGAGCAGTACTTC. The J gene is TRBJ2-7, the V gene TRBV5-1; TRBD2 matches at 7 bases. The trim removed 4 bases at V and 2 bases at J, leaving 0 bases unmatched. From germline, CDR1 is SGHRS and CDR2 YFSETQ. The CDR3 sequence is 12 residues long.